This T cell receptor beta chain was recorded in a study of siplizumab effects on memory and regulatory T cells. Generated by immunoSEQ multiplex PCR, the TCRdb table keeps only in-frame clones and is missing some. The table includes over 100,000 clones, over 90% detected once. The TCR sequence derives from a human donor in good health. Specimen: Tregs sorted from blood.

CDR3 nucleotides: TGTGCCTGGAGTGTAGGGGACTGGGTTTACACCTTC. Translation gives CAWSVGDWVYTF. The chain carries TRBV30 and TRBJ1-2; maybe TRBD1 (5 bases). Per germline, CDR1 GTSNPN and CDR2 SVGIG (reference sequence). Trimming took 0 bases from V and 11 from J, leaving 13 bases between them. The CDR3 is 12 residues long.